This entry features one T cell receptor (beta chain) sequence. What it binds is not known. Every individual CD8+ T cell subset underwent sorting in triplicate at 330,000 or so cells apiece. The data belong to a study of CXCR3-negative and CXCR3-positive naive CD8 T cells. Across the study: Summed over all libraries, TRB reads came to about 140 million, with about 1.5 +/- 0.3 million per library.

Whole-study findings and limits: Naive CXCR3-positive cells had TRB CDR3s more hydrophobic than those of CXCR3-negative naive cells. Cryopreservation partially lowered CXCR3 expression, so most assays used fresh PBMCs.

It was by 5' RACE with UMI labels that the TRB cDNA libraries were prepared. TCRdb re-called the 5' RACE reads, yielding one record per CDR3 amino acid sequence without DNA. This sample's table reports 100,000 or so distinct CDR3 sequences. Germline V gene data show CDR1 as SGHDN and CDR2 as FVKESK. The CDR3 is 15 residues long. This TCR was recovered from a human donor in good health. Some clones in this sample may be carry-over from other donors' samples. This sequence joins TRBV14 and TRBJ2-1; the TRBD2 assignment by TCRdb is unverifiable without DNA. Sequencing was carried out using naive CXCR3+ CD8+ T cells from blood. Subset of the sample: CD45RO-CCR7+CD27+CD95- naive CD8+ T cells expressing CXCR3 (TNR3+). The CDR3 loop is CASSQRLALYNEQFF.